This T cell receptor (beta chain) originates from a study of shared clonotypes between healthy human individuals. From germline, CDR1 is GTSNPN and CDR2 SVGIG (reference sequence). The trim removed 1 base at V and 4 bases at J, leaving 10 bases unmatched. CDR3 length: 17 amino acids. Some clones are missing from TCRdb's copy, which holds only in-frame ones; the method was immunoSEQ multiplex PCR. The sample records some 900,000 clones, around 80% being singletons. Sequencing was done on a sample of memory CD4+ T cells sorted from blood. As for subset: CD45RA-negative fraction. The chain combines TRBV30 with TRBJ2-2; TRBD1 matches at 9 bases. This sequence was found in a man aged 18 to 29 in good health. The CDR3 region is CAWSANRDRVITGELFF. The CDR3 DNA reads as TGTGCCTGGAGTGCCAACCGGGACAGGGTAATCACCGGGGAGCTGTTTTTT.